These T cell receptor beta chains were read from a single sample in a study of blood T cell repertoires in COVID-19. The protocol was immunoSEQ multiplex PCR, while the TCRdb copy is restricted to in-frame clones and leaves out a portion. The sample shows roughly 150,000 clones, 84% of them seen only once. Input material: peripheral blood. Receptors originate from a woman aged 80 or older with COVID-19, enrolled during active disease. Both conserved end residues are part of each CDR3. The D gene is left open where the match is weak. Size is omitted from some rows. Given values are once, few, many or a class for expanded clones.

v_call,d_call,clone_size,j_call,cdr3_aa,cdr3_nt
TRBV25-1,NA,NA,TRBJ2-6,CASRDSGANVLTF,TGTGCCAGCCGGGATTCTGGGGCCAACGTCCTGACTTTC
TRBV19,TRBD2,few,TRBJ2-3,CASSIGGGPTDTQYF,TGTGCCAGTAGTATTGGCGGGGGGCCCACAGATACGCAGTATTTT
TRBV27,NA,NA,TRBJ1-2,CASSRGPRYGYTF,TGTGCCAGCAGCAGAGGTCCCCGCTATGGCTACACCTTC
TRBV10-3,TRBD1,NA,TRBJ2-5,CAVTPGDRGGETQYF,TGTGCCGTCACCCCCGGGGACAGGGGTGGGGAGACCCAGTACTTC
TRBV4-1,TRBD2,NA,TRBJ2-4,CASSQFQGGLAGGTVSKNIQYF,TGCGCCAGCAGCCAATTCCAAGGCGGACTAGCGGGAGGAACGGTGTCCAAAAACATTCAGTACTTC
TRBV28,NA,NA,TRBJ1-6,CASGPNDGLGGNF,TGTGCCAGCGGGCCCAACGACGGGCTGGGGGGGAACTTT
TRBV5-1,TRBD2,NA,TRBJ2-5,CASALGTGGETQYF,TGCGCCAGCGCCCTAGGAACGGGGGGAGAGACCCAGTACTTC
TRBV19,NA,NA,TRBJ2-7,CASRHHLSAGSYEQYF,TGTGCCAGTAGACACCATCTTTCCGCGGGCTCCTACGAGCAGTACTTC
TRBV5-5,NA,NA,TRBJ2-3,CASSPRGSSDTQYF,TGTGCCAGCAGCCCCCGGGGGTCCTCAGATACGCAGTATTTT
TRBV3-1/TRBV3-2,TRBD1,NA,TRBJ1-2,CASSPSRTGVYTF,TGTGCCAGCAGCCCATCTAGGACAGGGGTTTACACCTTC
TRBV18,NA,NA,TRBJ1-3,CASSPLRTEGNTIYF,TGTGCCAGCTCACCACTAAGGACAGAGGGAAACACCATATATTTT
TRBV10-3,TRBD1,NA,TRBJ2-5,CAISEGDRVQETQYF,TGTGCCATCAGTGAAGGGGACAGGGTCCAAGAGACCCAGTACTTC
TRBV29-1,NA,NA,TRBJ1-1,CSVRDRPHQAFF,TGCAGCGTCCGAGACAGGCCCCACCAAGCTTTCTTT
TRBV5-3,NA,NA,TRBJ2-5,CARSLRQYPVSFYLETQYF,TGTGCCAGAAGCTTGCGACAGTACCCTGTCTCTTTTTACTTAGAGACCCAGTACTTC
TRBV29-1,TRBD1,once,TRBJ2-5,CSVLGGGGETQYF,TGCAGCGTCCTAGGGGGCGGAGGAGAGACCCAGTACTTC
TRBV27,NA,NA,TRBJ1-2,CASSLSNRAPSGGYTF,TGTGCCAGCAGTTTATCGAACAGGGCTCCCTCGGGGGGCTACACCTTC
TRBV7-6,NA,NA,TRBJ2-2,CASSLSWGENTGELFF,TGTGCCAGCAGCCTGTCCTGGGGAGAGAACACCGGGGAGCTGTTTTTT
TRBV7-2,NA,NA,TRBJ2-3,CASSLQVTDTQYF,TGTGCCAGCAGCTTACAGGTTACCGATACGCAGTATTTT
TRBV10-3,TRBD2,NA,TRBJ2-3,CATGGRATDTQYF,TGTGCCACCGGGGGGAGGGCGACAGATACGCAGTATTTT
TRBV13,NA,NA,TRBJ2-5,CASSLLGVQETQYF,TGTGCCAGCAGCTTATTAGGGGTCCAAGAGACCCAGTACTTC
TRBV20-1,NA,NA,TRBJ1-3,CSASKPPGNTIYF,TGCAGTGCTAGTAAGCCGCCCGGAAACACCATATATTTT
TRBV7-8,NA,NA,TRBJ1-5,CASSSGGGARQPQHF,TGTGCCAGCAGCTCAGGTGGGGGGGCACGGCAGCCCCAGCATTTT
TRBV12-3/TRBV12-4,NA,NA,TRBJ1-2,CASSPLGNYGYTF,TGTGCCAGCAGTCCCCTCGGTAACTATGGCTACACCTTC
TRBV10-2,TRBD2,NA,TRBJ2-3,CASILGSGEDTQYF,TGCGCCAGCATCCTCGGGAGCGGGGAAGATACGCAGTATTTT
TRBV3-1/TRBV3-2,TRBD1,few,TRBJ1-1,CASSPDRGTEAFF,TGTGCCAGCAGCCCCGACAGGGGGACTGAAGCTTTCTTT
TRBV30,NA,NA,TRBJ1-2,CAWSSRVGRANYGYTF,TGTGCCTGGAGTTCCCGGGTAGGCAGAGCTAACTATGGCTACACCTTC
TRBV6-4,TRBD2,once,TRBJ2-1,CASSLADSYNEQFF,TGTGCCAGCTCACTAGCGGATTCCTACAATGAGCAGTTCTTC
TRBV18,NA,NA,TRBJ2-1,CASSPWLGEQFF,TGTGCCAGCTCACCTTGGTTGGGCGAGCAGTTCTTC
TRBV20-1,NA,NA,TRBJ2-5,CSASPLTYQETQYF,TGCAGTGCTAGTCCCCTAACGTACCAAGAGACCCAGTACTTC
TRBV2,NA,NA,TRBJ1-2,CASSASSGSVYGYTF,TGTGCCAGCAGTGCCTCGTCGGGGTCTGTCTATGGCTACACCTTC
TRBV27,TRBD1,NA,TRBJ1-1,CASSRTGRQGAEAFF,TGTGCCAGCAGTCGAACTGGGAGACAGGGGGCTGAAGCTTTCTTT
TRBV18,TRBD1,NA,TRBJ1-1,CASSPPGAGGTEAFF,TGTGCCAGCTCACCCCCGGGGGCAGGGGGCACTGAAGCTTTCTTT
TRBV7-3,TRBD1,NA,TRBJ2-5,CASSLMTGGTQYF,TGTGCCAGCAGCCTAATGACAGGGGGCACCCAGTACTTC
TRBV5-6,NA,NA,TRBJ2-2,CASSPTGNTGELFF,TGTGCCAGCAGCCCGACAGGTAACACCGGGGAGCTGTTTTTT
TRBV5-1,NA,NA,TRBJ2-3,CASSQEGADTQYF,TGCGCCAGCAGCCAAGAGGGGGCAGATACGCAGTATTTT
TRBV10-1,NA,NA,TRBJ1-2,CASSESRTYGYTF,TGCGCCAGCAGTGAAAGCCGAACGTATGGCTACACCTTC
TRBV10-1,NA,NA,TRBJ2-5,CASSEGQGRGETQYF,TGCGCCAGCAGTGAAGGTCAGGGGAGGGGAGAGACCCAGTACTTC
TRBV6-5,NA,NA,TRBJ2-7,CASRPAELSSYEQYF,TGTGCCAGCAGGCCAGCGGAACTAAGCTCCTACGAGCAGTACTTC
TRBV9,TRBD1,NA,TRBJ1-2,CASSAGQGPRYGYTF,TGTGCCAGCAGCGCTGGACAGGGCCCTCGCTATGGCTACACCTTC
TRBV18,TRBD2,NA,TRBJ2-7,CASSPQASGGLPYEQYF,TGTGCCAGCTCACCACAGGCTAGCGGGGGCTTACCCTACGAGCAGTACTTC
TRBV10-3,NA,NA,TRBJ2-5,CAISRTGVASGGQQETQYF,TGTGCCATCAGTCGGACAGGGGTGGCTAGCGGGGGTCAACAAGAGACCCAGTACTTC
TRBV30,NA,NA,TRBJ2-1,CAWSEGFMNEQFF,TGTGCCTGGAGTGAGGGGTTTATGAATGAGCAGTTCTTC
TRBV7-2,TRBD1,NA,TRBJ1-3,CASSWFGTGGAGTGNTIYF,TGTGCCAGCAGCTGGTTCGGGACAGGGGGCGCAGGAACTGGAAACACCATATATTTT
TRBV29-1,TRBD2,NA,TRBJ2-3,CSVVGGSADTQYF,TGCAGCGTTGTTGGCGGGAGTGCAGATACGCAGTATTTT
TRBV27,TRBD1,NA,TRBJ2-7,CASSASGTASYEQYF,TGTGCCAGCAGTGCTTCGGGGACAGCCTCCTACGAGCAGTACTTC
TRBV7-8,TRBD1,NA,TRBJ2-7,CASSQKLMSRGLSYEQYF,TGTGCCAGCAGTCAGAAACTAATGAGTAGGGGGCTCTCCTACGAGCAGTACTTC
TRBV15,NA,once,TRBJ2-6,CATSRDPLRANVLTF,TGTGCCACCAGCAGAGATCCACTCCGGGCCAACGTCCTGACTTTC
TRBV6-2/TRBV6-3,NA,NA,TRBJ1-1,CASSFLPNTEAFF,TGTGCCAGCAGTTTTCTCCCGAACACTGAAGCTTTCTTT
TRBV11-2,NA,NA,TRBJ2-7,CASSHSSGHLTYEQYF,TGTGCCAGCAGCCACTCTTCAGGACACCTGACCTACGAGCAGTACTTC
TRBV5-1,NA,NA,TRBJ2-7,CASSLAPDTSYEQYF,TGCGCCAGCAGCTTGGCCCCCGACACCTCCTACGAGCAGTACTTC